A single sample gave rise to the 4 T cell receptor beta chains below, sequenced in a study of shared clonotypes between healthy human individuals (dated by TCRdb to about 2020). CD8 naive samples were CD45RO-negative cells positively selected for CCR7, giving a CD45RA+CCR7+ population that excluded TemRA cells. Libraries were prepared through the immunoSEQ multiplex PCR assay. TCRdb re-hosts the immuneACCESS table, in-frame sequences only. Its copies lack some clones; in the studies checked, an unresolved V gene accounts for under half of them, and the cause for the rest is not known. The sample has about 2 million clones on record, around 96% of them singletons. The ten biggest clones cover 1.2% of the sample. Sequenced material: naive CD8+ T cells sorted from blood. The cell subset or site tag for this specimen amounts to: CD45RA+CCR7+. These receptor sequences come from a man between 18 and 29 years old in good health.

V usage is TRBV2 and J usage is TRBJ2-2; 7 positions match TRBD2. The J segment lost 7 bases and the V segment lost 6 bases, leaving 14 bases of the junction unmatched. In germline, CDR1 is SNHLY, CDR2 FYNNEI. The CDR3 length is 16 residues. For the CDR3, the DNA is TGTGCCAGCAGATCTCTAGCGGCCCTAATCGACGGGGAGCTGTTTTTT. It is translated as CASRSLAALIDGELFF.

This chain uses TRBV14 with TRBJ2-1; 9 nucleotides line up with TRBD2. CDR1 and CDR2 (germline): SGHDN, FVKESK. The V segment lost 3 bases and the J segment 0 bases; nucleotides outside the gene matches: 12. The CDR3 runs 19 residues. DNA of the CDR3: TGTGCCAGCAGCCATCACTTAGCGGGAGTGGGTGCCTCCTACAATGAGCAGTTCTTC. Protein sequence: CASSHHLAGVGASYNEQFF.

The CDR3 reads CASSVALREDQQETQYF. DNA for the CDR3: TGTGCCAGCAGCGTAGCTCTTCGGGAGGACCAACAAGAGACCCAGTACTTC. V is TRBV9 and J is TRBJ2-5, with TRBD2 matching over 7 bases. The V and J ends lost 0 bases and 2 bases, in that order; junction bases with no gene match: 10. The germline gives CDR1 SGDLS, CDR2 YYNGEE. This CDR3 is 17 amino acids long.

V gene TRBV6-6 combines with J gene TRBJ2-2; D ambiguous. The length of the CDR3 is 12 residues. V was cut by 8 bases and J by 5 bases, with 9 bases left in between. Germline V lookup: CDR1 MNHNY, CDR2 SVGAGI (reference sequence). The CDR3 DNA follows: TGTGCCAGCTTTTGGGGTACCGGGGAGCTGTTTTTT. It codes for CASFWGTGELFF.